Following are 3 T cell receptor beta chains from one sample sequenced in a study of technical replicates of blood from a few donors. Some clones are missing from TCRdb's copy, which holds only in-frame ones; the method was immunoSEQ multiplex PCR. The table lists some 80,000 clones, about 92% of them singletons. Sequencing was done on a sample of T cells isolated from PBMCs. The receptors stem from a human donor in good health.

The rearrangement joins TRBV5-1 to TRBJ2-3; 7 bases agree with TRBD1. The CDR3 is 15 amino acids. Germline trimming cut 0 bases from V and 3 bases from J; bases unmatched to any gene: 4. CDR1 and CDR2 from the germline V gene are SGHRS and YFSETQ. The CDR3 DNA is TGCGCCAGCAGCTTGGAGGCAGGGGGAACAGATACGCAGTATTTT. This translates into CASSLEAGGTDTQYF.

The J gene is TRBJ1-2, the V gene TRBV7-3; D is unclear. Germline assignment: CDR1 SGHTA and CDR2 FQGTGA. Trimming removed 0 bases from V and 3 bases from J, with 5 bases in between. The CDR3 consists of 13 residues. CDR3 sequence reads: CASSLTADYGYTF. The CDR3 DNA sequence: TGTGCCAGCAGCTTAACGGCCGACTATGGCTACACCTTC. Variable domain in full (rest from reference TRBV7-3 and TRBJ1-2): GAGVSQTPSNKVTEKGKYVELRCDPISGHTALYWYRQSLGQGPEFLIYFQGTGAADDSGLPNDRFFAVRPEGSVSTLKIQRTERGDSAVYLCASSLTADYGYTFGSGTRLTVV.

This clone has a single count. The rearrangement uses TRBV11-2 and TRBJ2-7; 7 bases fit TRBD2. Germline loops: CDR1 SGHAT, CDR2 FQNNGV. This CDR3 contains 15 residues. V dropped 6 bases and J dropped 5; count of bases not matched to a gene: 13. CDR3 amino acids: CASSHNAGGSDEQYF. Written as DNA, the CDR3 is TGTGCCAGCAGTCACAACGCGGGCGGGAGCGACGAGCAGTACTTC.